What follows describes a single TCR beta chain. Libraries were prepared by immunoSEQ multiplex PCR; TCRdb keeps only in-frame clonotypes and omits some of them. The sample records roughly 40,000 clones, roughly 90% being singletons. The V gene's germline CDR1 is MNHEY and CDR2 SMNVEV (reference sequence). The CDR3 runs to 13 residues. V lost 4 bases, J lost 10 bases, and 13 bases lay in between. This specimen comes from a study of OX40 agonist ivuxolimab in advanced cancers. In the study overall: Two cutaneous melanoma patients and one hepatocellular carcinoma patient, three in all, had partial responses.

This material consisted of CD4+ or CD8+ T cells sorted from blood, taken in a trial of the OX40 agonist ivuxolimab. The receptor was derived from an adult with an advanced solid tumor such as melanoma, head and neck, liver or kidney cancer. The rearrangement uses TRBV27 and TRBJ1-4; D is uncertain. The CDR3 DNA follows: TGTGCCAGCAGTTACGGACCGACCGCAAAACTGTTTTTT. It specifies CASSYGPTAKLFF.